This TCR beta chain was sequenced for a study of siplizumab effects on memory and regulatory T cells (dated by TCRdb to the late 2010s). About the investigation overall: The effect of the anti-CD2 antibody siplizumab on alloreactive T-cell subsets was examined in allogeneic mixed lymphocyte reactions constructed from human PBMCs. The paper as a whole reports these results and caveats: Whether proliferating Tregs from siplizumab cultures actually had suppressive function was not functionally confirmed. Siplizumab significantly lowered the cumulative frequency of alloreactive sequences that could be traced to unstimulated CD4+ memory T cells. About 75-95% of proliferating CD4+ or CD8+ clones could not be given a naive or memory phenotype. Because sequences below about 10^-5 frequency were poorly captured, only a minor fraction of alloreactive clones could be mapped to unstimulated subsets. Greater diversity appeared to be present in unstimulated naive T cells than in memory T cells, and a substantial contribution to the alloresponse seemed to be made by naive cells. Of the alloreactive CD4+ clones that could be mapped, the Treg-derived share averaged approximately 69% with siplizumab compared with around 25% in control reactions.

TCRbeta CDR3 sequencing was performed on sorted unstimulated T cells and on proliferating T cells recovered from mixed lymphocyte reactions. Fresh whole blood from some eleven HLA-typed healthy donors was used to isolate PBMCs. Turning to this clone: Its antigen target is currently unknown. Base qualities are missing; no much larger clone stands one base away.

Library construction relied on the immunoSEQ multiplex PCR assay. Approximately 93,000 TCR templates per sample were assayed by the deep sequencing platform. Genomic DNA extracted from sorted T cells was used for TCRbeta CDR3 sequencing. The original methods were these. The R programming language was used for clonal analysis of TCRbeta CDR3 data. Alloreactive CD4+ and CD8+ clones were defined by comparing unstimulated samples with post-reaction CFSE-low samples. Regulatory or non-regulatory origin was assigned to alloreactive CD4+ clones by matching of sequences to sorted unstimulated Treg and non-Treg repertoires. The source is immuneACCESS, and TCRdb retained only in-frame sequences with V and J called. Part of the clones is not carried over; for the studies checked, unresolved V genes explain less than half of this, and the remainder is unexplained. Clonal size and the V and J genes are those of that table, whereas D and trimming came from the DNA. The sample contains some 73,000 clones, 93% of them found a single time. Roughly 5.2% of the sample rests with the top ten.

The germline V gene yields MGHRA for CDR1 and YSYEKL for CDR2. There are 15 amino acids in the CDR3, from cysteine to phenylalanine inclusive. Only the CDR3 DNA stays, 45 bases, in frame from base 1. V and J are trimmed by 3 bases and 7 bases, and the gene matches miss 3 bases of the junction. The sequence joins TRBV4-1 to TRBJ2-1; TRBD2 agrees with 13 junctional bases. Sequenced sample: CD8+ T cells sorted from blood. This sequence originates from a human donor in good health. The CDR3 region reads CASSQTSGGNNEQFF. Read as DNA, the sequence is TGCGCCAGCAGCCAGACTAGCGGGGGGAATAATGAGCAGTTCTTC.